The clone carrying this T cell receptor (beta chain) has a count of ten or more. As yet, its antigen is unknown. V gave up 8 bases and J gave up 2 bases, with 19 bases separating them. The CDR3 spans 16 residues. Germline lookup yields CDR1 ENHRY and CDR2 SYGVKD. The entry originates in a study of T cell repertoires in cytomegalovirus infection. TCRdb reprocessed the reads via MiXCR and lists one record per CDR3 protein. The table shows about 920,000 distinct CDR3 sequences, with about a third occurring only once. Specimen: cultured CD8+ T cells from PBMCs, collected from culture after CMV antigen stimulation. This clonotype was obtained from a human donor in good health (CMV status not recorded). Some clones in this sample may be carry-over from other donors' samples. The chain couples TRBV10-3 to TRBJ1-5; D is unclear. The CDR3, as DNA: TGTGCCATCGAAGGACCACGGGAATTTTGCAATCAGCCCCAGCATTTT. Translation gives CAIEGPREFCNQPQHF.